These 23 T cell receptor beta chains share one sample of origin, sequenced in a study of blood T cell repertoires in COVID-19. The data were produced by immunoSEQ multiplex PCR, yet TCRdb's version contains in-frame clones alone and is incomplete. The sample consists of 200,000 to 300,000 clones, roughly 84% of them appearing once. Sequences were obtained from peripheral blood. The source of these receptors is a human donor in a cohort sampled during active COVID-19.

This rearrangement joins TRBV19 to TRBJ1-5; 7 bases map to TRBD1. Looked up from germline, CDR1 is LNHDA and CDR2 is SQIVND (reference sequence). J was trimmed by 6 bases and V by 5 bases; bases with no gene match: 7. CDR3 length: 14 amino acids. The CDR3 sequence: CASSGQGGGQPQHF. The DNA for the CDR3 is TGTGCCAGTAGTGGTCAGGGGGGCGGTCAGCCCCAGCATTTT.

The chain has TRBV10-2 and TRBJ1-5, with 7 positions matching TRBD1. This CDR3 has 14 amino acids. Per germline, CDR1 WSHSY and CDR2 SAAADI. V was pared by 3 bases and J by 9 bases, with 8 bases of the junction left unmatched. The CDR3 is CASSEGRGERPQHF. The CDR3, as DNA: TGCGCCAGCAGTGAAGGCAGGGGGGAGAGGCCCCAGCATTTT.

The V gene is TRBV15, the J gene TRBJ1-5, with a tentative D call TRBD1 (6 bases). Between the trimmed V and J ends, which lost 3 bases and 7 bases, there was a span of 13 bases. Germline V CDR1 and CDR2: LNHNV, YYDKDF (reference sequence). The CDR3 extends over 14 amino acids. This chain's CDR3 is CATSRGTPTQPQHF. DNA of the CDR3: TGTGCCACCAGCAGGGGGACACCCACCCAGCCCCAGCATTTT.

V is TRBV10-1 and J is TRBJ2-3; possible D gene TRBD2, 7 bases. The CDR3 consists of 14 residues. Germline V gene data show CDR1 as WNHNN and CDR2 as SYGVQD (reference sequence). Trimming removed 8 bases at V and 3 bases at J, with 15 bases between. The CDR3 region is CASGEGVSTDTQYF. CDR3 in DNA: TGCGCCAGCGGGGAGGGGGTTTCGACAGATACGCAGTATTTT.

The V and J genes are TRBV5-4 and TRBJ2-3, with D tentatively TRBD2 (7 bases). Germline V gene lookup returns CDR1 SGHNT and CDR2 YYREEE (reference sequence). V was trimmed by 1 base and J by 6 bases, leaving 15 bases between them. The CDR3 extends over 15 amino acids. CDR3 bases: TGTGCCAGCAGCTTGTTTGCGGGGGACATGGATACGCAGTATTTT. It translates to CASSLFAGDMDTQYF.

The V call is TRBV12-5, the J call TRBJ2-1; 9 bases match TRBD2. The germline CDR1 and CDR2 sequences are LGHNT and FRNRAP. After removal of 3 bases from V and 1 base from J, the junction contained 13 bases not matched to a gene. The CDR3 is 19 residues long. The CDR3 bases are TGTGCTAGTGGTTTCAGTCCGGTGAGCGGGAGGACTTCCTACAATGAGCAGTTCTTC. It codes for CASGFSPVSGRTSYNEQFF. Variable domain in full (rest from reference TRBV12-5 and TRBJ2-1): DARVTQTPRHKVTEMGQEVTMRCQPILGHNTVFWYRQTMMQGLELLAYFRNRAPLDDSGMPKDRFSAEMPDATLATLKIQPSEPRDSAVYFCASGFSPVSGRTSYNEQFFGPGTRLTVL.

The chain has TRBV12-2 and TRBJ1-2; the table names TRBD1, a call not compared with the DNA. TRBV12-2 is described as a pseudogene. This CDR3 has 17 residues. CDR3 in amino acids: CASRFEEWQGALYGYTF. DNA for the CDR3: TGTGCAAGTCGCTTCGAGGAATGGCAGGGGGCACTCTATGGCTACACCTTC.

This chain links TRBV5-1 with TRBJ2-1; 7 nucleotides match TRBD2. The trim removed 6 bases at V and 6 bases at J, leaving 6 bases unmatched. The germline gives CDR1 SGHRS, CDR2 YFSETQ. CDR3 length: 13 residues. CDR3 loop: CASNNPSGNEQFF. The CDR3 coding sequence is TGCGCCAGCAATAACCCTAGCGGCAATGAGCAGTTCTTC.

The chain has TRBV23-1 and TRBJ2-3, with D tentatively TRBD2 (5 bases). TRBV23-1 qualifies as an ORF whose function is uncertain. CDR3 size: 17 residues. Between the trimmed V and J ends, which lost 2 bases and 2 bases, there was a span of 17 bases. In DNA form, the CDR3 reads TGCGCCAGCAGTCAACGGGATTCCCGAAAATACACAGATACGCAGTATTTT. Protein: CASSQRDSRKYTDTQYF.

The chain is built from TRBV7-9 and TRBJ2-7; TRBD1 aligns across 9 bases. CDR3 length equals 15 residues. The germline V gene has CDR1 SEHNR and CDR2 FQNEAQ (reference sequence). After removal of 5 bases from V and 2 bases from J, the junction contained 7 bases not matched to a gene. The CDR3 DNA reads as TGTGCCAGCAGCCCCGGGACAGGGTCCACCTACGAGCAGTACTTC. As protein: CASSPGTGSTYEQYF.

V gene TRBV14 combines with J gene TRBJ2-2; D is uncertain. The CDR3 covers 17 residues. The germline CDR1 and CDR2 sequences are SGHDN and FVKESK. V gave up 2 bases and J gave up 1 base, with 14 bases separating them. The CDR3 DNA follows: TGTGCCAGCAGCCAACGCATTACTTTAGTGAACACCGGGGAGCTGTTTTTT. The encoded protein is CASSQRITLVNTGELFF.

Only a few counts were recorded for this clone. This sequence joins TRBV6-1 and TRBJ2-5; a weak D match, TRBD1 (7 bases). Germline V gives CDR1 MNHNS, CDR2 SASEGT. The V and J ends lost 2 bases and 1 base respectively, with 14 bases between them. CDR3 length: 16 amino acids. The CDR3: CASSERSQGGQETQYF. In DNA form, the CDR3 reads TGTGCCAGCAGTGAAAGAAGTCAGGGGGGCCAAGAGACCCAGTACTTC.

The V gene is TRBV7-9, the J gene TRBJ2-7; D call uncertain. Trimming removed 1 base from V and 3 bases from J, with 10 bases in between. In germline, CDR1 is SEHNR, CDR2 FQNEAQ (reference sequence). The CDR3 loop spans 14 amino acids. The DNA of the CDR3 is TGTGCCAGCAGCTTAGGGGCAGCAAGCTACGAGCAGTACTTC. It encodes CASSLGAASYEQYF. Using reference TRBV7-9 and TRBJ2-7 for the parts outside the CDR3, the full variable domain is DTGVSQNPRHKITKRGQNVTFRCDPISEHNRLYWYRQTLGQGPEFLTYFQNEAQLEKSRLLSDRFSAERPKGSFSTLEIQRTEQGDSAMYLCASSLGAASYEQYFGPGTRLTVT.

This clone was picked up a small number of times. This chain joins TRBV6-5 and TRBJ1-4; 9 bases match TRBD1. Germline V gene sequence: CDR1 MNHEY, CDR2 SVGAGI. With V trimmed by 2 bases and J by 8 bases, 9 bases remained unmatched. There are 16 residues in the CDR3. CDR3 in DNA: TGTGCCAGCAGTTACAGACAGGGGGTGAAGACAGAAAAACTGTTTTTT. Protein: CASSYRQGVKTEKLFF.

The chain carries TRBV29-1 and TRBJ1-1, with a weak D call TRBD1 (5 bases). In germline, CDR1 is SQVTM, CDR2 ANQGSEA. V was cut by 7 bases and J by 9 bases, with 27 bases left in between. The CDR3 contains 15 residues. The DNA for the CDR3 is TGCAGCGCTCTCCCGATTCAGGCAGGGACTTTAAAAGCTTTCTTT. Amino acids: CSALPIQAGTLKAFF.

This rearrangement joins TRBV19 to TRBJ1-5; a possible D gene is TRBD1 (6 bases). This CDR3 region has 17 residues. V was pared by 5 bases and J by 5 bases, with 22 bases between. The germline gives CDR1 LNHDA, CDR2 SQIVND (reference sequence). CDR3 DNA sequence: TGTGCCAGTAGTCCCCGGTGGGGGGGCAGGAGGGATCAGCCCCAGCATTTT. Residues: CASSPRWGGRRDQPQHF.

The V call is TRBV20-1, the J call TRBJ1-2; the match to TRBD1 covers 7 bases. V gave up 3 bases and J gave up 2 bases; unmatched junction bases: 3. The germline gives CDR1 DFQATT, CDR2 SNEGSKA (reference sequence). CDR3 length equals 13 residues. The CDR3 region has the DNA TGCAGTGCTAGTAGCAGGGGGAACTATGGCTACACCTTC. Its translation is CSASSRGNYGYTF.

The table lists this clone with a count of one. The rearrangement uses TRBV5-1 and TRBJ2-2; D remains unclear. From germline, CDR1 is SGHRS and CDR2 YFSETQ. The length of the CDR3 is 16 residues. The V gene lost 5 bases and the J gene lost 2 bases, with 16 bases spanning the gap. The CDR3 bases are TGCGCCAGCAGGACGCCTAGGATCCTTAACACCGGGGAGCTGTTTTTT. Translated, it gives CASRTPRILNTGELFF.

The chain carries TRBV19 and TRBJ1-1; D possibly corresponds to TRBD1 (6 bases). Germline V gives CDR1 LNHDA, CDR2 SQIVND (reference sequence). V lost 5 bases, J lost 6 bases, and 16 bases lay in between. This CDR3 contains 14 residues. This chain's CDR3 is CASSPAGGAAEAFF. The CDR3 nucleotides are TGTGCCAGTAGTCCCGCGGGGGGGGCCGCTGAAGCTTTCTTT.

V and J are TRBV7-8 and TRBJ1-5; 8 bases fit TRBD1. Trimming removed 6 bases from V and 6 bases from J; junction bases left unmatched: 10. The CDR3 is 15 residues long. Germline V gene sequence: CDR1 SGHVS, CDR2 FQNEAQ. CDR3: CASRKTGDPFQPQHF. CDR3 bases: TGTGCCAGCAGAAAGACAGGGGACCCCTTTCAGCCCCAGCATTTT.

This clone showed up just once. This sequence joins TRBV29-1 and TRBJ1-4; 8 nucleotides agree with TRBD1. V gave up 6 bases and J gave up 4 bases; unmatched junction bases: 7. The CDR3 is 14 residues long. From germline, CDR1 is SQVTM and CDR2 ANQGSEA. CDR3 sequence: CSVSQGANNEKLFF. As DNA, the CDR3 is TGCAGCGTATCGCAGGGGGCTAATAATGAAAAACTGTTTTTT.

The chain carries TRBV29-1 and TRBJ2-1, with 9 bases lining up with TRBD1. CDR3 length equals 14 residues. Looked up from germline, CDR1 is SQVTM and CDR2 is ANQGSEA. Trimming took 2 bases from V and 10 from J; bases not matched to a gene: 9. CDR3 DNA: TGCAGCGTTGAAAGGGACAGGGTTTCTAGGGAGCAGTTCTTC. This translates into CSVERDRVSREQFF.

The chain combines TRBV19 with TRBJ2-7, with 12 nucleotides matching TRBD1. The CDR3 contains 17 residues. Trimming at V came to 5 bases and at J to 8 bases, leaving 16 bases not matched to a gene. In germline, CDR1 is LNHDA, CDR2 SQIVND (reference sequence). CDR3 sequence reads: CASSWDRGLGRPSQQYF. In DNA, the CDR3 is TGTGCCAGTAGTTGGGACAGGGGGCTTGGGAGGCCTTCTCAGCAGTACTTC.